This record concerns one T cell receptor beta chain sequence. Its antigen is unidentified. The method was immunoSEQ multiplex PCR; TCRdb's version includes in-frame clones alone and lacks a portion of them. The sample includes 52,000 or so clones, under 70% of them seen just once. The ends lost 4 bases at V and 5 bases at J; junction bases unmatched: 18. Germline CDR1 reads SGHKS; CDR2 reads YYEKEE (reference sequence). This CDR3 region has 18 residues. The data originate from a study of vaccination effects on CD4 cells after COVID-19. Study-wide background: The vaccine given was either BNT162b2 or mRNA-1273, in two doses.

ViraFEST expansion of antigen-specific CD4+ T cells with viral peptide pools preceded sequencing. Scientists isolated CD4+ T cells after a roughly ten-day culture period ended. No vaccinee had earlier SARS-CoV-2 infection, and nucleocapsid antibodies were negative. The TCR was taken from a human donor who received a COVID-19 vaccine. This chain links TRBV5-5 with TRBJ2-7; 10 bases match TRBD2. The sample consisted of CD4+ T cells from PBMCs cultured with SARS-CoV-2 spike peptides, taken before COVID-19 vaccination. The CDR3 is CASSLVWLAGVVGNEQYF. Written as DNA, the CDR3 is TGTGCCAGCAGCCTCGTTTGGCTAGCGGGAGTCGTCGGGAACGAGCAGTACTTC.